This T cell receptor (beta chain) was retrieved from a study of cytomegalovirus exposure and HLA in healthy donors. Points from the study as a whole: Presence/absence analyses supposed approximately even sequencing depth among donors. Across donors, most TCRs were seen rarely, yet some public ones were widespread.

Donors sampled were nominally healthy, though unrecorded immune exposures were likely. Primers for the PCR totalled 60 Vbeta and 13 Jbeta. Repertoires were generated with immunoSEQ multiplex PCR, while TCRdb's copy carries only in-frame clones and drops some. Here the sample spans more than 150,000 clones, 65% to 85% being singletons. This CDR3 has 15 amino acids. Germline lookup yields CDR1 LNHDA and CDR2 SQIVND (reference sequence). Between the trimmed V and J ends, which lost 1 base and 12 bases, there was a span of 19 bases. Regarding this clone: Its antigen is not known.

The TCR comes from a man between 45 and 60 years old in good health and CMV-seropositive. The chain is built from TRBV19 and TRBJ2-1; no firm D call. Sequenced: PBMCs. The CDR3 here is CASSIGPPKRLGQFF. Here the CDR3 DNA reads TGTGCCAGTAGTATAGGTCCTCCGAAGAGGTTAGGGCAGTTCTTC.